This note documents a single T cell receptor (beta chain) sequence. The data stem from a study of blood T cell repertoires in COVID-19. This CDR3 contains 14 residues. V was clipped by 1 base and J by 2 bases, with 5 bases between them. CDR1 LGHDT and CDR2 YNNKEL come from the germline V gene (reference sequence). Methods used by the authors: Estimates of nucleated cell counts were drawn from the amplification of reference gene primers. The data were produced by immunoSEQ multiplex PCR, yet TCRdb's version contains in-frame clones alone and is incomplete. V, J and clone size were drawn from that table, and D and trimming were deduced from the DNA. The table records tens of thousands of clones, about 88% of them present only once.

The chain joins TRBV3-1 (or the pseudogene TRBV3-2) to TRBJ2-2; no reliable D call. The TCR originated in a human donor in a cohort sampled during active COVID-19. Material: peripheral blood. CDR3 nucleotide sequence: TGTGCCAGCAGCCAAGGAGTTAACACCGGGGAGCTGTTTTTT. Amino acids: CASSQGVNTGELFF.